This TCR beta chain comes out of a study of cytomegalovirus exposure and HLA in healthy donors (dated by TCRdb to the late 2010s). Some background on the complete study: An earlier analysis of approximately 640 of the donors reported approximately 270 Gb of sequence data and around 110 million unique TCR beta sequences from approximately 180 million T cells. Roughly 300 gigabases of sequencing data and approximately 92 million unique TCR sequences made up an early release that covered approximately 650 HLA-typed donors. The genetic ancestry cluster associated with self-reported Caucasian donors included roughly 84% of the roughly 390 genotyped donors. The study was designed to test whether signatures of past pathogen exposure could be identified by cataloging public T cell receptors. The study profiled the T cell repertoires of 500 to 800 subjects by immunosequencing and related them to cytomegalovirus serostatus. Besides the first cohort of more than 650 subjects, a separate validation cohort made up of over a hundred different subjects was used. The study combined high-throughput TCR immunosequencing, statistical association of individual TCRs with disease status, and machine learning to predict cytomegalovirus infection status. In a later analysis, previously published TCR beta repertoires from several hundred donors were re-analyzed and high-resolution HLA genotyping was added so that TCR occurrence patterns could be studied. The later analysis used no new phenotypic data to find candidate immune exposures, relying instead on TCR beta sequences and their occurrence across donors. To decide whether each TCR beta V gene segment behaved as functional or pseudogenic, an earlier analysis of over 500 of the donors relied on high-throughput TCR beta sequencing. Alongside the repertoire data, information on donor age, sex, ethnicity and CMV serostatus was compiled. In a later genetic analysis, genome-wide SNP genotypes for 398 of the 666 donors were used, and that subset was treated as a discovery cohort. Every discovery cohort repertoire had been produced on one sequencing platform. Both class I and class II loci were covered by HLA typing, at four-digit resolution. Typing coverage differed by locus: A, B, C, DRB1 and DQB1 were typed in roughly 620-640 donors, DQA1 in about 560, DPA1 in over 600, and DPB1 in just under 490. A handful of DR-DQ haplotypes were handled as single units for association and clustering because linkage in the cohort was strong. Across around 400 genotyped donors of the cohort, an average of roughly 200,000 unique TCR beta nucleotide sequences per donor were sequenced, and approximately 19% of those sequences were non-productive. The paper's findings and limits, for the study overall: An earlier analysis of around 500 of the donors showed that most TCR beta V segments appeared in productive rearrangements either about 90% or about 30% of the time, which broadly matched IMGT annotations. Because the 87-base-pair reads could not distinguish some IMGT-functional V segments, including TRBV6-2 and TRBV6-3, those segments were excluded. Roughly uniform sequencing depth across donors was assumed in presence/absence analyses, although this assumption may not hold. In a later analysis, most CMV-associated TCR beta chains were found to appear HLA-restricted, with HLA associations seemingly driven largely by CMV exposure. In a later analysis, several top co-occurrence clusters were reported to appear linked to parvovirus B19, influenza, CMV and Epstein-Barr virus. A few of the identified cytomegalovirus-associated TCR beta chains were confirmed in vitro to be specific for cytomegalovirus antigens. The authors suggested that the approach could potentially be generalized to other disease states and immunological phenotypes. A later analysis associated 16,951 TCR beta sequences with specific HLA alleles at a false discovery rate of 0.05. Assigning TCR associations to individual alleles was difficult when HLA alleles, especially DR and DQ, strongly co-occurred. In a later analysis, TCR association rates were found to vary across HLA loci, with the most associated TCRs seen for DRB1 alleles and the fewest for HLA-C alleles. Most TCR sequences were observed very rarely across donors, whereas some public TCRs were present in many individuals. In a later genetic analysis, a missense DCLRE1C variant was associated with V-gene and J-gene trimming of TCR beta chains, and the association was replicated in an independent cohort. Correlated functional status among segregating V segments might reflect linkage disequilibrium, but an unknown experimental factor could not be ruled out. Immune exposure information for the cohort was limited to CMV serostatus. In this cohort, only TCR beta chains were sequenced, and detectable features were limited by the absence of alpha or paired-chain data. The sequencing pipeline was judged likely to have produced a cluster of highly shared sequence variants as a technical artifact. A further reported finding was that TCR beta sequences accurately predicted the HLA-A and HLA-B alleles for most subjects in the first cohort. The study listed 150 to 200 TCR beta chains as associated with cytomegalovirus. A later analysis found that HLA-associated TCR beta chains were more clonally expanded and had lower generation probabilities than equally common non-associated chains. Because counts were too low, roughly 18 rarely observed V segments, including chromosome 9 orphons, were left out of the earlier analysis of 587 of the donors. HLA typing was unavailable for some donors at each locus, so association tests used only the typed subset. A later genetic analysis reported fewer N-insertions in productive TCRs among donors in an Asian-associated ancestry cluster than the roughly 700-donor mean. Cytomegalovirus status was reported to be diagnosed by the classifier with high specificity and sensitivity in both the original and validation cohorts.

The cohort consisted of hundreds of healthy bone marrow donors. Cohort members were all nominally healthy when sampled, although unrecorded immune exposures were likely present. The donor tested CMV seropositive and was one of the 289 seropositive cohort members. A peripheral blood sample was provided by each donor, and peripheral blood mononuclear cells were used for TCR beta sequencing. Genomic DNA was extracted from the blood cell samples with the Qiagen DNeasy Blood Extraction Kit. V loses 5 bases, J loses 2 bases, and the germline ends lie 10 bases apart. Reading from cysteine to phenylalanine, the CDR3 counts 15 amino acids. Left in the record is the CDR3 DNA by itself, 45 bases read in frame from the first base. Reading the germline V gene gives CDR1 MNHEY and CDR2 SVGAGI. In regard to this clone: The antigen it binds to is not known. No clone much larger than this one lies a single base away; base qualities are absent.

Library method: the immunoSEQ multiplex PCR assay. For the multiplex PCR, a mixture combining 60 forward primers for TCR Vbeta segments and 13 reverse primers for TCR Jbeta segments was used. The CDR3 region of rearranged TCR beta genes was amplified from genomic DNA by a multiplex PCR assay. The Illumina HiSeq System was used to sequence the amplified TCR beta libraries as 87-base-pair reads. The study's own analysis went as follows. In a later analysis, 70 million to 95 million unique TCR beta chains were counted across the approximately 670 repertoires, and roughly 11 million of these chains were shared by at least two donors. Raw reads were error-corrected and collapsed into unique sequences with a nearest-neighbor algorithm that merged closely related sequences to remove PCR and sequencing errors. V, D and J gene segments were assigned by aligning CDR3 sequences to IMGT reference sequences. Each retained sequence needed at least a six-nucleotide match to both a V gene segment and a J gene segment. Rearrangements were called productive when the CDR3 lacked stop codons and stayed in frame with V and J; all others were non-productive. Following IMGT convention, CDR3 was defined as the stretch from the second conserved V-encoded cysteine up to the conserved J-encoded phenylalanine. Sequences without an unambiguous match to a single V gene segment were excluded from the earlier analysis of several hundred of the donors. An earlier analysis of some 500 of the donors classified V segments as functional when productive rearrangements were above 56.7% and as segregating when the standard deviation between donors was above 5%. A statistical classification framework was built for diagnosing cytomegalovirus status from the catalog of TCR beta chain sequences. In a later analysis, V and J genes were assigned by comparing TCR nucleotide sequences against IMGT/GENE-DB human TR gene sequences. In a later analysis, CDR3 sequences and most-parsimonious VDJ recombination scenarios were assigned using the TCRdist pipeline. In a later analysis, every TCR beta chain was defined by the combination of its CDR3 amino acid sequence and its V-gene family, and reads without a unique V-gene family were dropped. In a later analysis, fewer than 650 highly shared, low-generation-probability nucleotide sequences were removed to address suspected cross-contamination and a sequencing artifact. In a later analysis, a clonal expansion index was calculated for each public chain from normalized within-repertoire ranks of inferred template counts. Generation probabilities in a later analysis came from a VDJ recombination model fitted to out-of-frame rearrangements, and those results were checked against IGoR. A later analysis scored TCR-TCR, TCR-HLA and TCR-CMV co-occurrence with hypergeometric tests, applying a repertoire-size bias correction to TCR pairs. To estimate false discovery rates, a later analysis permuted the HLA or CMV assignments 20 times. In a later analysis, co-occurring TCRs were grouped using DBSCAN, with TCRdist sequence similarity added in when clustering inside HLA-allele-positive subsets. Repertoires with fewer than 30,000 or more than 120,000 public chains, plus five repertoires with anomalous nucleotide sharing, were excluded from co-occurrence clustering. TCRdb limited this immuneACCESS table to in-frame rearrangements with V and J called. A share of clones is missing; checked studies link under half to unresolved V genes, and the rest is unexplained. The D gene and trimming were derived from the DNA, and the V and J assignments and clone size from that table. The sample table contains around 190,000 clones; only one count was recorded for roughly 86% of them. The ten largest account for more than 3% of the sample.

The V and J segments used are TRBV6-5 and TRBJ2-6; TRBD2 is perhaps the D gene, given 6 matching bases. This receptor was taken from a man between 40 and 49 years old in good health and CMV-seropositive. Sequencing used PBMCs. The CDR3 protein is CASSGSSAGANVLTF. The sequence in DNA is TGTGCCAGCAGTGGATCTAGCGCTGGGGCCAACGTCCTGACTTTC.